Sequencing of this T cell receptor (beta chain) was carried out in a study of cytomegalovirus exposure and HLA in healthy donors. Although they were nominally healthy when sampled, donors likely had unrecorded immune exposures. The CDR3 spans 14 residues. Trimming removed 0 bases at V and 3 bases at J, with 7 bases between. The V gene's germline CDR1 is SGDLS and CDR2 YYNGEE. PCR employed 60 Vbeta and 13 Jbeta primers. Data came from immunoSEQ multiplex PCR; TCRdb stores just in-frame clones and leaves some out. This sample yields some 95,000 clones, of which around 77% are seen a single time; around 7.3% belongs to the top ten.

The clonotype comes from a man in his fifties or sixties in good health and CMV-seropositive. The specimen sequenced was PBMCs. The chain is built from TRBV9 and TRBJ1-5; unclear D gene. The CDR3 loop reads CASSVVSVNQPQHF. DNA of the CDR3: TGTGCCAGCAGCGTAGTATCGGTCAATCAGCCCCAGCATTTT. The entire variable domain, with the rest obtained from reference TRBV9 and TRBJ1-5, is as follows: DSGVTQTPKHLITATGQRVTLRCSPRSGDLSVYWYQQSLDQGLQFLIQYYNGEERAKGNILERFSAQQFPDLHSELNLSSLELGDSALYFCASSVVSVNQPQHFGDGTRLSIL.